The rows below give T cell receptor beta chains drawn from one sample of a study of T cell responses to AZD1222 COVID-19 vaccine. Only in-frame clones appear in the TCRdb table, and some are missing; sequencing was by immunoSEQ multiplex PCR. The sample gives around 100,000 clones, 80% to 95% of which show up once; under 2% is in the top ten. The input for sequencing was peripheral blood, taken on day 0 of AZD1222 vaccination. The receptors shown here come from an adult in good health. CDR3s include the opening cysteine and the closing phenylalanine or tryptophan. A D gene is named only where the DNA matches it firmly. Rows may omit the clone size; those that give it use once, few, many or a size class.

>.|.|TRBJ2-3|TRBV9
TGTGCCAGCAGCGTAGAGGGGAGGGGGACAGATACGCAGTATTTT
CASSVEGRGTDTQYF
>TRBD2|.|TRBJ2-5|TRBV2
TGTGCCAGCAGTTTCGGTTGGACTAGCGGGAGAGAGACCCAGTACTTC
CASSFGWTSGRETQYF
>TRBD2|.|TRBJ2-7|TRBV27
TGTGCCAGCAGTTTAATGGGGGGGACTAGCGGGAGCGGCGAGCAGTACTTC
CASSLMGGTSGSGEQYF
>.|many|TRBJ1-2|TRBV28
TGTGCCAGCGACCAGGGACTACTACCCTATGGCTACACCTTC
CASDQGLLPYGYTF
>TRBD1|.|TRBJ2-2|TRBV11-2
TGTGCCAGCAGCTCCCAAGACAGGGTCGACGGGGAGCTGTTTTTT
CASSSQDRVDGELFF
>TRBD1|.|TRBJ2-3|TRBV11-2
TGTGCCAGCAGCTTTAGGCGGACAGGCTCTAGCACAGATACGCAGTATTTT
CASSFRRTGSSTDTQYF
>.|.|TRBJ1-3|TRBV6-6
TGTGCCAGCGGTTCCGGGGGACCTGGAAACACCATATATTTT
CASGSGGPGNTIYF
>TRBD1|.|TRBJ2-5|TRBV28
TGTGCCAGCAGTTTATTCCCTACAGGGGGAGAGACCCAGTACTTC
CASSLFPTGGETQYF
>TRBD2|.|TRBJ2-7|TRBV20-1
TGCAGTGCTAGTAGAGCGGGAGCCTACGAGCAGTACTTC
CSASRAGAYEQYF
>TRBD2|once|TRBJ2-1|TRBV3-1/TRBV3-2
TGTGCCAGCAGCCAGTCGTTAGCGGGAGGGCCGAATGAGCAGTTCTTC
CASSQSLAGGPNEQFF
>TRBD1|.|TRBJ1-2|TRBV6-2/TRBV6-3
TGTGCCAGCAGTCAGACAGGGCCTAATGGCTACACCTTC
CASSQTGPNGYTF
>.|.|TRBJ2-5|TRBV19
TGTGCCAGTAGTATACAGATCGCGGAGACCCAGTACTTC
CASSIQIAETQYF
>.|.|TRBJ1-5|TRBV15
TGTGCCACCGCTCCGGGGGGATTTTATCAGCCCCAGCATTTT
CATAPGGFYQPQHF
>.|.|TRBJ2-7|TRBV30
TGTGCCTGGAGAGGGGGGAGGGCGTACGAGCAGTACTTC
CAWRGGRAYEQYF
>.|.|TRBJ2-5|TRBV9
TGTGCCAGCAGCCCCATGGGGGGAGTTATGACCCAAGAGACCCAGTACTTC
CASSPMGGVMTQETQYF
>.|.|TRBJ2-7|TRBV3-1/TRBV3-2
TGTGCCAGCAGCCCGCGCTATTCCACCCCTAGTGAGGGGTACTTC
CASSPRYSTPSEGYF
>.|.|TRBJ1-3|TRBV9
TGTGCCAGCAGCGCAGGAGACAACCATCCGATCCGCCGAAACACCATATATTTT
CASSAGDNHPIRRNTIYF
>TRBD1|.|TRBJ1-2|TRBV28
TGTGCCAGCAGGGCCCCAGGGGGGATTCCCCTCTATGGCTACACCTTC
CASRAPGGIPLYGYTF
>.|.|TRBJ1-3|TRBV28
TGTGCCAGCAGTTCCCACGCGACGCCAATCCGGGACACCATATATTTT
CASSSHATPIRDTIYF
>TRBD2|.|TRBJ2-3|TRBV7-3
TGTGCCAGCAGCTTGGGCCTAGCGGGGCGGGGCACAGATACGCAGTATTTT
CASSLGLAGRGTDTQYF
>TRBD1|.|TRBJ1-6|TRBV6-1
TGTGCCAGCAGTGCGCCACCCGGGACAGGTTTATCTAATTCACCCCTCCACTTT
CASSAPPGTGLSNSPLHF
>TRBD1|once|TRBJ2-5|TRBV7-2
TGTGCCAGCAGCCTCGGGACAGGACAAGAGACCCAGTACTTC
CASSLGTGQETQYF
>.|.|TRBJ1-2|TRBV14
TGTGCCAGCAGCCAAGTCCCAGCCTATGGCTACACCTTC
CASSQVPAYGYTF
>TRBD2|.|TRBJ2-3|TRBV19
TGTGCCAGTAGACTCACTAGCGGGAGAGGGCAAGGGGATGCGCAGTATTTT
CASRLTSGRGQGDAQYF
>.|.|TRBJ2-3|TRBV2
TGTGCCAGCGGGCAGACAGGTGATAACACAGATACGCAGTATTTT
CASGQTGDNTDTQYF